This TCR beta chain was recorded in a study of control samples from healthy donors and cancer patients. Method: immunoSEQ multiplex PCR; TCRdb's copy keeps in-frame clones and lacks some. Counted here are just under 150,000 clones, about 90% occurring once; the ten biggest clones make up approximately 3.4%. Per germline, CDR1 LNHDA and CDR2 SQIVND (reference sequence). V was clipped by 9 bases and J by 1 base; unmatched bases: 4. The CDR3 consists of 13 residues. This sequence was found in a man between 25 and 39 years old in good health. The chain uses TRBV19 and TRBJ1-1; 8 bases agree with TRBD1. Sequencing was carried out using blood. The CDR3 DNA follows: TGTGCCAGCAGACAGGGGACGAACACTGAAGCTTTCTTT. Translating gives CASRQGTNTEAFF.